This entry lists 3 T cell receptor beta chains sequenced from one sample in a study of CD8 T cells in ankylosing spondylitis. Study-level findings and limits: Characteristic of ankylosing spondylitis blood, it appeared, was a TCR beta motif comprising roughly eight highly homologous variants.

Their recognized antigens are unknown. Via MiXCR, TCRdb re-called the 5' RACE reads, giving one row per CDR3 protein. The sample yields approximately 540,000 distinct CDR3 sequences, approximately 11% seen once. Material for sequencing was blood, either unsorted or a sorted T cell fraction (not recorded which). The receptors stem from a male donor with ankylosing spondylitis.

This clonotype was recorded many times. This CDR3 is CASSLSFRGTGSGNTIYF. Here the CDR3 DNA reads TGTGCCAGCAGTTTATCATTCAGGGGCACTGGTTCTGGAAACACCATATATTTT. V and J are TRBV27 and TRBJ1-3; weak D call: TRBD1 (6 bases). Germline V gives CDR1 MNHEY, CDR2 SMNVEV (reference sequence). There are 18 residues in the CDR3. V was pared by 0 bases and J by 1 base, with 16 bases between.

V usage is TRBV2 and J usage is TRBJ2-1; 12 bases agree with TRBD2. The CDR3 loop spans 16 amino acids. Germline V gene data show CDR1 as SNHLY and CDR2 as FYNNEI. Unmatched junction bases numbered 7, after V lost 6 bases and J lost 4 bases. The CDR3 loop reads CASSHWTSGTYNEQFF. Written as DNA, the CDR3 is TGTGCCAGCAGCCACTGGACTAGCGGGACTTACAATGAGCAGTTCTTC.

Many counts were recorded for this clonotype. The V and J genes are TRBV12-3 or TRBV12-4 and TRBJ2-2, with D possibly matching TRBD2 (6 bases). This CDR3 has 15 residues. V was cut by 6 bases and J by 0 bases, with 11 bases left in between. This CDR3 is CASRRDSANTGELFF. CDR3 bases: TGTGCCAGCAGACGGGACTCCGCGAACACCGGGGAGCTGTTTTTT.